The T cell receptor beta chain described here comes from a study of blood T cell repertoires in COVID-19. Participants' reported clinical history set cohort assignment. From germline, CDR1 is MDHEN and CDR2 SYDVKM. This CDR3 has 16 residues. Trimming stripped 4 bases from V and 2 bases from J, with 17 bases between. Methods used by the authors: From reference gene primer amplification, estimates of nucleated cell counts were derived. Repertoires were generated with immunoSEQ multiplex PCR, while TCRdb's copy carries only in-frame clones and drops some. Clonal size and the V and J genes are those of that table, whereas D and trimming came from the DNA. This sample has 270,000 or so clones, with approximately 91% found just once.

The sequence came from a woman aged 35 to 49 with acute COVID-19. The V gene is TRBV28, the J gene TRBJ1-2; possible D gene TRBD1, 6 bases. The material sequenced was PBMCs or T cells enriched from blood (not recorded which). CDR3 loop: CASSSVGKGENYGYTF. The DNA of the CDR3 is TGTGCCAGCAGTTCCGTGGGGAAGGGGGAGAACTATGGCTACACCTTC.